The 9 T cell receptor beta chains reported below all come from one sample, sequenced in a study of cytomegalovirus exposure and HLA in healthy donors. The table came from immunoSEQ multiplex PCR; TCRdb's copy has only in-frame clones and leaves some out. The data show approximately 150,000 clones, with 91% seen just once and 3% to 3.5% held by the top ten. Sequencing used PBMCs. These receptors were obtained from a young woman in good health and CMV-seropositive.

The chain has TRBV7-2 and TRBJ2-7; 9 nucleotides line up with TRBD1. CDR1 and CDR2 (germline): SGHTA, FQGNSA. The trim removed 5 bases at V and 6 bases at J, leaving 8 bases unmatched. There are 14 residues in the CDR3. CDR3 in amino acids: CASSLTGGPAEQYF. The CDR3, as DNA: TGTGCCAGCAGCCTGACAGGGGGACCCGCCGAGCAGTACTTC.

The CDR3 protein is CASSATGNRGYEQYF. The CDR3 nucleotides are TGTGCCAGCAGCGCGACCGGGAATCGAGGCTACGAGCAGTACTTC. The rearrangement uses TRBV9 and TRBJ2-7; D is perhaps TRBD2 (5 bases). Looked up from germline, CDR1 is SGDLS and CDR2 is YYNGEE. V lost 3 bases, J lost 3 bases, and 16 bases lay in between. This CDR3 is 15 amino acids long.

The chain couples TRBV27 to TRBJ1-5, with 9 bases identical to TRBD1. J gave up 4 bases and V 4 bases, and 5 bases lay outside the gene matches. CDR1 MNHEY and CDR2 SMNVEV come from the germline V gene (reference sequence). This CDR3 is built from 15 residues. The CDR3 DNA follows: TGTGCCAGCAGTTCACAGGGGGCCACGAATCAGCCCCAGCATTTT. It encodes CASSSQGATNQPQHF.

This clone was seen once. V gene TRBV27 combines with J gene TRBJ1-5, with 11 bases identical to TRBD1. The CDR3 runs to 15 residues. V was pared by 6 bases and J by 6 bases, with 7 bases of the junction left unmatched. Germline CDR1 MNHEY, CDR2 SMNVEV (reference sequence). The CDR3 DNA follows: TGTGCCAGCAGACTGGACAGGGGGCCCGGTCAGCCCCAGCATTTT. Protein product: CASRLDRGPGQPQHF.

The J gene is TRBJ1-1, the V gene TRBV5-5, with 8 bases identical to TRBD1. The CDR3 spans 14 residues. Germline V CDR1 and CDR2: SGHKS, YYEKEE (reference sequence). V trimming: 3 bases; J trimming: 6 bases; junction bases outside the gene matches: 7. CDR3 protein: CASSSDRGVPEAFF. CDR3 nucleotide sequence: TGTGCCAGCAGCTCCGACAGGGGAGTCCCTGAAGCTTTCTTT.

The rearrangement uses TRBV19 and TRBJ2-7, with TRBD1 matching over 7 bases. Germline V gene sequence: CDR1 LNHDA, CDR2 SQIVND (reference sequence). Germline trimming cut 5 bases from V and 1 base from J; bases unmatched to any gene: 8. This CDR3 spans 15 amino acids. CDR3 nucleotide sequence: TGTGCCAGTAGTGTTGGACAGGCCTTATCCTACGAGCAGTACTTC. Translated: CASSVGQALSYEQYF.

The rearrangement joins TRBV4-2 to TRBJ1-2, with a weak D call TRBD1 (6 bases). The CDR3 spans 13 residues. Germline V gives CDR1 LGHNA, CDR2 YNFKEQ. V lost 3 bases, J lost 6 bases, and 11 bases lay in between. CDR3 nucleotide sequence: TGTGCCAGCAGCCAGGTACAGGGTAATGGCTACACCTTC. Translated, it gives CASSQVQGNGYTF.

The rearrangement links TRBV6-5 to TRBJ1-4, with 7 nucleotides matching TRBD1. V shed 8 bases, J shed 13 bases, and the junction held 13 bases outside the gene matches. Germline assignment: CDR1 MNHEY and CDR2 SVGAGI. This CDR3 has 13 residues. The CDR3 nucleotides are TGTGCCAGCGGCCCGAGGGGGCCAACCTTACTGTTTTTT. Its protein product is CASGPRGPTLLFF.

The rearrangement uses TRBV21-1 and TRBJ2-7; the table gives TRBD2 as D, unverified against the DNA. TRBV21-1 is a recognized pseudogene. This CDR3 contains 16 residues. For the CDR3, the DNA is TGTGCCAGCAGCAAACCCAAGGGACTTACCTCCTACGAGCAGTACTTC. It encodes CASSKPKGLTSYEQYF.